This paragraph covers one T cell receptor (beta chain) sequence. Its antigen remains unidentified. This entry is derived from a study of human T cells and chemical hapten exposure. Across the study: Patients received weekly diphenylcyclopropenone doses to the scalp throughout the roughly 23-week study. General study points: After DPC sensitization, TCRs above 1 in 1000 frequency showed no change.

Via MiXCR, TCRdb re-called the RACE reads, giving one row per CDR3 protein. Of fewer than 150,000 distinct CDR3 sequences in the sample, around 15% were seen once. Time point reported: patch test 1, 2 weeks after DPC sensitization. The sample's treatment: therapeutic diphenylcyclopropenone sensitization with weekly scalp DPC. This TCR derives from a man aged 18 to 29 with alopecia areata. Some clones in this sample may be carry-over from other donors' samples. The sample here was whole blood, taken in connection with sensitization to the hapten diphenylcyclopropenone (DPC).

CDR3 DNA sequence: TGTGCCAGCAGCTTGGCGTTTCCGGGATACGGAGGCAATCAGCCCCAGCATTTT. This gives the protein CASSLAFPGYGGNQPQHF. The chain recombines TRBV5-5 with TRBJ1-5, with D uncertain. CDR1 and CDR2 (germline): SGHKS, YYEKEE (reference sequence). CDR3 length equals 18 residues. V shed 0 bases and J shed 2 bases, with 18 bases lying between them.